This T cell receptor beta chain originates from a study of T cell changes during pregnancy in multiple sclerosis. Produced via immunoSEQ multiplex PCR; TCRdb's table is partial and in-frame only. Seen here are 50,000 to 70,000 clones, approximately 93% observed once, and the top ten hold around 1.8%. CDR1 MDHEN and CDR2 SYDVKM come from the germline V gene. The CDR3 has 12 amino acids. V was shortened by 2 bases and J by 7 bases, with 6 bases between the two germline ends. The receptor comes from a female donor with multiple sclerosis, enrolled in a pregnancy study. The material was peripheral blood, obtained after pregnancy. The chain is built from TRBV28 and TRBJ2-1; D is undetermined. The DNA for the CDR3 is TGTGCCAGCAGTTTAAGAGGTAATGAGCAGTTCTTC. Its protein product is CASSLRGNEQFF.